The entry that follows covers one TCR beta chain sequence. Produced via immunoSEQ multiplex PCR; TCRdb's table is partial and in-frame only. Among roughly 48,000 clones listed, around 80% were seen once. Germline V gives CDR1 LGHNA, CDR2 YSLEER. The V end lost 0 bases, the J end lost 4 bases, and 9 bases lay between the germline ends. The CDR3 length is 14 residues. This record belongs to a study of OX40 agonist ivuxolimab in advanced cancers. This chain joins TRBV4-3 and TRBJ1-2; tentatively, D is TRBD1 (5 bases). Sequencing was performed on CD4+ or CD8+ T cells sorted from blood, taken in a trial of the OX40 agonist ivuxolimab. This TCR derives from an adult with an advanced solid tumor such as melanoma, head and neck, liver or kidney cancer. Here the CDR3 reads CASSQEGASYGYTF. For the CDR3, the DNA is TGCGCCAGCAGCCAAGAAGGGGCAAGCTATGGCTACACCTTC.